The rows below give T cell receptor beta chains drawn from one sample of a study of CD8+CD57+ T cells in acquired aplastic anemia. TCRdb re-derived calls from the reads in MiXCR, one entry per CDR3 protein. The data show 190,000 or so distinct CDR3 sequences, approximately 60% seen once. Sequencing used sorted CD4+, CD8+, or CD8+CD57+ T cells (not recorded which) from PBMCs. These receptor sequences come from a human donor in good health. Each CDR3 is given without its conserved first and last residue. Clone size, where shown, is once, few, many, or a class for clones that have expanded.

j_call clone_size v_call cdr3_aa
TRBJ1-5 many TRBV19 ASSFQGPQPQH
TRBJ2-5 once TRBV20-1 SARFGTMETQY
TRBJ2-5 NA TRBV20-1 SGGDGIEETQY
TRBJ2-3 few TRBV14 ASSQDPEGADTQY
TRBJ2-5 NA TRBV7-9 ASSYGVAGKVGETQY
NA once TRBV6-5 ASSYFATSGAYEQY
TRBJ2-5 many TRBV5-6 ASSPPGDRGAQY
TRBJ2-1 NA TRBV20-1 SARDHLNEGSSYNEQF
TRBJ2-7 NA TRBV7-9 ASSLAQGNRNEQY
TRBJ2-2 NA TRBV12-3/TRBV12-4 ASSFVEIPGELF
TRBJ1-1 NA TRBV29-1 SVGVGNIEAF